These 21 T cell receptor beta chains came from one sample sequenced in a study of blood T cell repertoires in COVID-19. The table came from immunoSEQ multiplex PCR; TCRdb's copy has only in-frame clones and leaves some out. The data show 90,000 to 150,000 clones, more than 70% seen once. The source material was peripheral blood. Receptor source: a human donor in a cohort sampled during active COVID-19.

The rearrangement joins TRBV6-5 to TRBJ1-1; the match to TRBD1 covers 10 bases. The J segment lost 6 bases and the V segment lost 0 bases, leaving 1 base of the junction unmatched. The CDR3 consists of 14 residues. Looked up from germline, CDR1 is MNHEY and CDR2 is SVGAGI. The DNA for the CDR3 is TGTGCCAGCAGTTACTCGACAGGGGGCTCTGAAGCTTTCTTT. Encoded protein: CASSYSTGGSEAFF.

This clone showed up just once. The chain links TRBV5-1 to TRBJ1-3, with TRBD1 as a possible D gene (5 bases). Germline values: CDR1 SGHRS, CDR2 YFSETQ. Trimming removed 0 bases from V and 8 bases from J, with 12 bases in between. The CDR3 totals 14 residues. The DNA for the CDR3 is TGCGCCAGCAGCTTGGGCACCCCGGGGGACACCATATATTTT. It codes for CASSLGTPGDTIYF.

The J gene is TRBJ2-7, the V gene TRBV3-1 (or the pseudogene TRBV3-2); TRBD2 agrees at 9 bases. The CDR3 runs 16 residues. In germline, CDR1 is LGHDT, CDR2 YNNKEL (reference sequence). With V trimmed by 1 base and J by 4 bases, 8 bases remained unmatched. Here the CDR3 reads CASSQAGVAGEYEQYF. In DNA form, the CDR3 reads TGTGCCAGCAGCCAAGCCGGGGTAGCGGGGGAGTACGAGCAGTACTTC.

The chain links TRBV2 to TRBJ2-3; 8 bases line up with TRBD1. Germline lookup yields CDR1 SNHLY and CDR2 FYNNEI. The CDR3 is 16 amino acids. V lost 5 bases, J lost 3 bases, and 10 bases stayed unmatched. The CDR3 region is CASSLTGGRGTDTQYF. In DNA form, the CDR3 reads TGTGCCAGCAGTTTAACAGGGGGAAGGGGGACAGATACGCAGTATTTT. The variable domain in full, completed from reference TRBV2 and TRBJ2-3, reads EPEVTQTPSHQVTQMGQEVILRCVPISNHLYFYWYRQILGQKVEFLVSFYNNEISEKSEIFDDQFSVERPDGSNFTLKIRSTKLEDSAMYFCASSLTGGRGTDTQYFGPGTRLTVL.

In DNA, the CDR3 is TGTGCCAGCAGTCCTCGACAGGGATGGTACCAAGAGACCCAGTACTTC. This codes for CASSPRQGWYQETQYF. The J gene is TRBJ2-5, the V gene TRBV28; 7 bases agree with TRBD1. The V gene's germline CDR1 is MDHEN and CDR2 SYDVKM. V dropped 5 bases and J dropped 0; count of bases not matched to a gene: 9. CDR3 size: 16 residues.

This sequence joins TRBV27 and TRBJ2-7, with TRBD2 matching 8 bases. This CDR3 is 16 amino acids long. Germline values: CDR1 MNHEY, CDR2 SMNVEV (reference sequence). The J segment lost 0 bases and the V segment lost 3 bases, leaving 7 bases of the junction unmatched. The CDR3 nucleotides read TGTGCCAGCAGTTTTCGTTGGCGGGGGGTCTCCTACGAGCAGTACTTC. Protein product: CASSFRWRGVSYEQYF.

J is TRBJ1-2 and V is TRBV5-4; D remains ambiguous. The CDR3 extends over 15 amino acids. Germline CDR1 and CDR2: SGHNT and YYREEE (reference sequence). V was trimmed by 0 bases and J by 4 bases, leaving 13 bases between them. Here the CDR3 DNA reads TGTGCCAGCAGCTTGGCCGAGACACAGCTCTATGGCTACACCTTC. Translated, it gives CASSLAETQLYGYTF.

The chain employs TRBV29-1 and TRBJ1-2, with 12 bases identical to TRBD1. The J segment lost 3 bases and the V segment lost 6 bases, leaving 2 bases of the junction unmatched. This CDR3 spans 13 amino acids. Germline values: CDR1 SQVTM, CDR2 ANQGSEA. CDR3 bases: TGCAGCGTCGGGACAGGGGGCGACTATGGCTACACCTTC. It is translated as CSVGTGGDYGYTF.

In this sample, this clone turned up a few times. This chain links TRBV5-4 with TRBJ2-1; 13 bases are a match to TRBD2. V shed 2 bases, J shed 10 bases, and the junction held 6 bases outside the gene matches. The CDR3 totals 15 residues. Germline CDR1 is SGHNT and CDR2 is YYREEE (reference sequence). CDR3 sequence: CASSFRLAGGEEQFF. CDR3 coding DNA: TGTGCCAGCAGCTTCCGACTAGCGGGAGGAGAAGAGCAGTTCTTC.

This clone was counted only a few times. The chain employs TRBV7-9 and TRBJ2-7; 7 bases are shared with TRBD2. This CDR3 is built from 16 residues. Germline V gene lookup returns CDR1 SEHNR and CDR2 FQNEAQ (reference sequence). J gave up 0 bases and V 3 bases, and 8 bases lay outside the gene matches. As DNA, the CDR3 is TGTGCCAGCAGCTTCCCCCCGGGCGGGAGCTCCTACGAGCAGTACTTC. Encoded protein: CASSFPPGGSSYEQYF. Variable domain in full (rest from reference TRBV7-9 and TRBJ2-7): DTGVSQNPRHKITKRGQNVTFRCDPISEHNRLYWYRQTLGQGPEFLTYFQNEAQLEKSRLLSDRFSAERPKGSFSTLEIQRTEQGDSAMYLCASSFPPGGSSYEQYFGPGTRLTVT.

The DNA for the CDR3 is TGTGCCAGCAGCTTAGGAACGGGACTGCTCCCAAACGAGCAGTACTTC. Translating it yields CASSLGTGLLPNEQYF. This sequence joins TRBV11-1 and TRBJ2-7; possible D gene TRBD2, 6 bases. The CDR3 is made up of 16 amino acids. V was clipped by 1 base and J by 5 bases, with 18 bases between them. Germline-derived CDR1 and CDR2 are SGHAT and FQDESV (reference sequence).

J is TRBJ1-1 and V is TRBV19; TRBD1 aligns across 7 bases. CDR1 is LNHDA, CDR2 SQIVND, per germline (reference sequence). Germline trimming cut 8 bases from V and 7 bases from J; bases unmatched to any gene: 4. This CDR3 is built from 11 residues. CDR3 region: CASEGGVEAFF. The CDR3 DNA reads as TGTGCCAGTGAAGGGGGCGTTGAAGCTTTCTTT.

The V gene is TRBV5-5, the J gene TRBJ1-4; the D gene is possibly TRBD1 (5 bases). Germline CDR1 and CDR2: SGHKS and YYEKEE (reference sequence). V was clipped by 0 bases and J by 3 bases, with 9 bases between them. This CDR3 has 15 amino acids. CDR3 residues: CASSLEGAPNEKLFF. CDR3 coding DNA: TGTGCCAGCAGCTTGGAAGGGGCACCTAATGAAAAACTGTTTTTT.

This clone has just a few counts. V and J are TRBV9 and TRBJ1-2, with a weak D call TRBD1 (6 bases). The V end lost 2 bases, the J end lost 4 bases, and 9 bases lay between the germline ends. Per germline, CDR1 SGDLS and CDR2 YYNGEE. CDR3 size: 13 residues. CDR3 loop: CASSVGAGYGYTF. DNA of the CDR3: TGTGCCAGCAGCGTGGGGGCTGGCTATGGCTACACCTTC.

This clone appeared a few times. V gene TRBV2 combines with J gene TRBJ1-1, with D uncertain. V was trimmed by 5 bases and J by 7 bases, leaving 14 bases between them. The CDR3 contains 13 residues. The germline gives CDR1 SNHLY, CDR2 FYNNEI. The DNA for the CDR3 is TGTGCCAGCAGTCAGGACTGGAAGGGTGAAGCTTTCTTT. Translation: CASSQDWKGEAFF.

The genes are TRBV11-2 and TRBJ2-4; 10 bases line up with TRBD1. The germline V gene encodes CDR1 SGHAT and CDR2 FQNNGV. Germline trimming cut 1 base from V and 3 bases from J; bases unmatched to any gene: 3. There are 16 residues in the CDR3. This CDR3 is CASSLGTGGIKNIQYF. CDR3 bases: TGTGCCAGCAGCTTAGGGACAGGGGGAATCAAAAACATTCAGTACTTC.

V and J are TRBV5-1 and TRBJ2-5; 12 bases align to TRBD2. Trimming cost V 4 bases and J 4 bases; bases outside gene matches: 8. CDR1 is SGHRS and CDR2 is YFSETQ in the germline V gene. CDR3 size: 16 residues. The CDR3 region has the DNA TGCGCCAGCAGCCCCAAACTAGCGGGGGGCGGAGAGACCCAGTACTTC. This sequence encodes CASSPKLAGGGETQYF.

V usage is TRBV19 and J usage is TRBJ1-1; 7 bases are shared with TRBD1. The trim removed 3 bases at V and 5 bases at J, leaving 9 bases unmatched. CDR3 length: 15 residues. Germline loops: CDR1 LNHDA, CDR2 SQIVND (reference sequence). This chain's CDR3 is CASSIVLAGGTEAFF. The DNA of the CDR3 is TGTGCCAGTAGTATCGTACTAGCAGGGGGAACTGAAGCTTTCTTT.

The gene calls are TRBV7-8 and TRBJ2-7; TRBD2 matches at 7 bases. This CDR3 is 14 amino acids long. V dropped 1 base and J dropped 3; count of bases not matched to a gene: 3. CDR1 and CDR2 (germline): SGHVS, FQNEAQ. The CDR3 DNA is TGTGCCAGCAGCTTAGGGGGCGGGAGCTACGAGCAGTACTTC. This codes for CASSLGGGSYEQYF.

This clone has a handful of counts. The chain carries TRBV27 and TRBJ2-7; tentatively, D is TRBD2 (7 bases). CDR1 and CDR2 from the germline V gene are MNHEY and SMNVEV (reference sequence). The V end lost 2 bases, the J end lost 6 bases, and 11 bases lay between the germline ends. This CDR3 is built from 13 residues. This chain's CDR3 is CASSLRGGGEQYF. The CDR3, as DNA: TGTGCCAGCAGTTTAAGGGGGGGAGGCGAGCAGTACTTC.

This clone has a handful of counts. The rearrangement joins TRBV7-9 to TRBJ2-7; D possibly corresponds to TRBD1 (6 bases). V was shortened by 4 bases and J by 6 bases, with 13 bases between the two germline ends. CDR3 length equals 13 residues. Germline V gene sequence: CDR1 SEHNR, CDR2 FQNEAQ (reference sequence). The chain's CDR3 is CASSSYTGTEQYF. The CDR3 DNA is TGTGCCAGCAGCTCTTATACAGGGACCGAGCAGTACTTC.